Sequencing of this TCR beta chain was carried out in a study of blood T cell repertoires in COVID-19. Assay: immunoSEQ multiplex PCR; the TCRdb copy retains only in-frame clones and omits some. The repertoire consists of about 180,000 clones, with more than 70% occurring once and the leading ten covering over 7.5%. This clone was detected a few times. The receptor was derived from a young woman who had recovered from COVID-19. Sequenced input: PBMCs or T cells enriched from blood (not recorded which).

CDR3 sequence: CASSRQGSVNQPQHF. The DNA of the CDR3 is TGTGCCAGCAGTCGACAGGGGTCGGTCAATCAGCCCCAGCATTTT. V gene TRBV2 combines with J gene TRBJ1-5; 8 bases are shared with TRBD1. V lost 5 bases to trimming and J lost 3 bases; unmatched junction nucleotides: 6. Germline lookup yields CDR1 SNHLY and CDR2 FYNNEI. This CDR3 region has 15 residues.